This T cell receptor beta chain derives from a study of follicular helper T cells after annual influenza vaccination. At the level of the study: After each seasonal flu vaccination, blood came on days 0, 7 and 28.

The table came from immunoSEQ multiplex PCR; TCRdb's copy has only in-frame clones and leaves some out. The table has some 9,900 clones, approximately 82% seen once. A remark on this clone: The antigen is unknown.

The study's findings and limits: Each annual vaccination recalled recurring oligoclonal ICOS+CD38+ cTfh clonotypes. Day 7 ICOS+CD38+ clones were most often found later in ICOS-CD38- cTfh cells.

CDR1 and CDR2 from the germline V gene are SGHTS and YDEGEE. V shed 4 bases and J shed 4 bases, with 9 bases lying between them. The CDR3 covers 12 residues. Time point of the sample: 2014-2015 season, 7 days after vaccination. Donors with HIV/AIDS, active malignancy, immunomodulators or active illness were excluded. The starting material was CXCR5- memory CD4+ T cells sorted from blood, obtained 7 days after influenza vaccination. The chain joins TRBV5-8 to TRBJ2-7, with D possibly matching TRBD2 (6 bases). The receptor was derived from an adult who received the influenza vaccine. The CDR3 is CASSPGGYEQYF. The CDR3 DNA sequence: TGTGCCAGCAGCCCCGGGGGTTACGAGCAGTACTTC.